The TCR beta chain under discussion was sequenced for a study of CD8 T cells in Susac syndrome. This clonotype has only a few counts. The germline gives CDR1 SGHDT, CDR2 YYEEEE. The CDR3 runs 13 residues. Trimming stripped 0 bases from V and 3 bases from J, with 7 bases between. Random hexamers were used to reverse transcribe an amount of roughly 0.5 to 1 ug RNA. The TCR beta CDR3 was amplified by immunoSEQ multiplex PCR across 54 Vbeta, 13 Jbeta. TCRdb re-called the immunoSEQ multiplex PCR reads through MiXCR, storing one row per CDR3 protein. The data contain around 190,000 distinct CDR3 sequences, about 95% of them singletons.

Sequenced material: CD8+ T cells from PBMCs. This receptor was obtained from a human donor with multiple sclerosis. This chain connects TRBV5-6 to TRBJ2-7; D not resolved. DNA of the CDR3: TGTGCCAGCAGCTTGGTATCCAGCTACGAGCAGTACTTC. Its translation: CASSLVSSYEQYF. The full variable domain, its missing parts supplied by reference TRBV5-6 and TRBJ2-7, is DAGVTQSPTHLIKTRGQQVTLRCSPKSGHDTVSWYQQALGQGPQFIFQYYEEEERQRGNFPDRFSGHQFPNYSSELNVNALLLGDSALYLCASSLVSSYEQYFGPGTRLTVT.